This TCR beta chain was documented in a study of blood T cell repertoires in COVID-19. Turning to the study itself: Both acute and convalescent COVID-19 samples were obtained from the United States, Italy and Spain. T cells, B-cell-depleted T cells, or PBMCs provided the cDNA or gDNA that served as material.

Authors' analysis steps: Using reference gene primer amplification, nucleated cell counts were estimated. The assay was immunoSEQ multiplex PCR, and TCRdb's table has in-frame clones only and misses some. V and J calls and clone size follow that table, whereas D and trimming were derived from the DNA. The sample records about 120,000 clones, over 60% being singletons. The TCR originated in a man aged 40-50 years with active or convalescent COVID-19. Sequences were obtained from peripheral blood.

The CDR3 region has the DNA TGTGCCAGCAGTTACACCGGGACAGCCCTTGTCACTGAAGCTTTCTTT. Its protein product is CASSYTGTALVTEAFF. The V call is TRBV6-5, the J call TRBJ1-1, with 7 bases identical to TRBD1. V lost 2 bases, J lost 4 bases, and 10 bases stayed unmatched. In germline, CDR1 is MNHEY, CDR2 SVGAGI. CDR3 length equals 16 residues.